This is a list of T cell receptor beta chains from one sample in a study of T-cell memory formation after mild COVID-19. TCRdb itself ran the 5' RACE reads through MiXCR, one entry per CDR3 protein. This sample has over 250,000 distinct CDR3 sequences, with around 15% found just once. The sample comprised PBMCs or a T cell subset sorted from them (not recorded which). All receptors derive from a man aged 18 to 29 who had mild COVID-19 (a few samples of this study predate the infection). Cell type and time point are not known. Both conserved end residues are part of each CDR3. D genes are given only for firm matches. Some rows mark clone size as missing; the rest say once, few, many or name a class of expanded clone.

>TRBJ2-6|NA|many|TRBV4-3
CASSQLGANVLTF
TGCGCCAGCAGCCAACTGGGGGCCAACGTCCTGACTTTC
>TRBJ1-3|NA|NA|TRBV27
CASSRGIVGNTIYF
TGTGCCAGCAGTAGGGGTATCGTTGGAAACACCATATATTTT
>TRBJ1-1|TRBD1|NA|TRBV18
CASSPGGSRSTEAFF
TGTGCCAGCTCCCCAGGGGGCAGTAGGAGCACTGAAGCTTTCTTT
>TRBJ1-2|TRBD1|NA|TRBV7-2
CASSIAGTEAGYTF
TGTGCCAGCAGCATTGCCGGGACAGAGGCTGGCTACACCTTC
>TRBJ2-7|NA|few|TRBV7-6
CASSPWDGHEQYF
TGTGCCAGCAGCCCTTGGGACGGGCACGAGCAGTACTTC
>TRBJ2-3|NA|NA|TRBV20-1
CSARVQDTDTQYF
TGCAGTGCTAGAGTCCAGGACACAGATACGCAGTATTTT
>TRBJ1-3|NA|few|TRBV4-1
CASSQAPPPSGNTIYF
TGCGCCAGCAGCCAAGCCCCTCCACCCTCCGGTAACACCATATATTTT
>TRBJ2-3|TRBD2|few|TRBV20-1
CSARQPPGASGGYTDTQYF
TGCAGTGCTAGACAGCCCCCTGGGGCTAGCGGGGGGTACACAGATACGCAGTATTTT
>TRBJ2-7|TRBD2|NA|TRBV7-7
CASSREGLATEQYF
TGTGCCAGCAGCCGGGAGGGTCTTGCTACGGAGCAGTACTTC
>TRBJ1-1|NA|NA|TRBV4-1
CASSHLQGYTEAFF
TGCGCCAGCAGCCACCTCCAGGGTTACACTGAAGCTTTCTTT
>TRBJ2-2|NA|few|TRBV7-9
CASRTDGRYWELFF
TGTGCCAGCAGGACCGACGGGCGCTATTGGGAGCTGTTTTTT
>TRBJ2-3|TRBD2|few|TRBV4-3
CASSQLEAGGRNTQYF
TGCGCCAGCAGCCAATTGGAAGCGGGGGGGCGGAATACGCAGTATTTT
>TRBJ1-4|NA|NA|TRBV4-3
CASSQDRRAGAEKLFF
TGCGCCAGCAGCCAAGATAGGAGGGCAGGGGCAGAAAAACTGTTTTTT
>TRBJ2-2|NA|few|TRBV6-5
CASSYERGDGELFF
TGTGCCAGCAGTTACGAACGGGGAGACGGGGAGCTGTTTTTT
>TRBJ2-1|NA|few|TRBV3-1
CASSHLSGDEQFF
TGTGCCAGCAGCCACCTGTCCGGTGATGAGCAGTTCTTC
>TRBJ1-1|NA|NA|TRBV12-3/TRBV12-4
CASRAAGATEAFF
TGTGCCAGCAGGGCAGCGGGAGCCACTGAAGCTTTCTTT
>TRBJ2-3|NA|NA|TRBV7-9
CASSLVGSGGRRFTDTQYF
TGTGCCAGCAGCTTAGTTGGATCGGGCGGACGGAGATTCACAGATACGCAGTATTTT
>TRBJ2-2|NA|NA|TRBV7-6
CASSLYPTVTFPGELFF
TGTGCCAGCAGCTTATATCCCACGGTCACCTTTCCCGGGGAGCTGTTTTTT
>TRBJ1-4|TRBD1|NA|TRBV4-1
CASSQPDRKGEKLFF
TGCGCCAGCAGCCAACCGGACAGGAAGGGCGAAAAACTGTTTTTT
>TRBJ1-4|NA|once|TRBV5-5
CASSLVTGLGRKLFF
TGTGCCAGCAGCTTGGTCACGGGGTTGGGGCGAAAACTGTTTTTT
>TRBJ2-7|NA|NA|TRBV4-2
CASRIREGYEQYF
TGTGCCAGCAGGATCAGGGAAGGCTACGAGCAGTACTTC
>TRBJ2-5|NA|many|TRBV7-3
CASSLTPSGHYQETQYF
TGTGCCAGCAGCTTAACCCCCTCGGGGCACTACCAAGAGACCCAGTACTTC
>TRBJ2-5|TRBD2|NA|TRBV18
CASSPGTSGPKETQYF
TGTGCCAGCTCACCAGGGACTAGCGGGCCAAAAGAGACCCAGTACTTC
>TRBJ1-2|TRBD1|NA|TRBV12-3/TRBV12-4
CASRTGEYGYTF
TGTGCCAGCAGGACAGGGGAATATGGCTACACCTTC
>TRBJ1-5|NA|NA|TRBV29-1
CSAILGGNQPQHF
TGCAGCGCCATCCTAGGGGGCAATCAGCCCCAGCATTTT
>TRBJ2-3|NA|few|TRBV24-1
CATSDSPAGTDTQYF
TGTGCCACCAGTGATTCCCCTGCAGGGACGGATACGCAGTATTTT
>TRBJ2-5|NA|few|TRBV12-3/TRBV12-4
CASSLNPRGETQYF
TGTGCCAGCAGTTTAAATCCTCGGGGCGAGACCCAGTACTTC
>TRBJ1-5|NA|NA|TRBV7-4
CASGRGSPRPWGNQPQHF
TGTGCCAGCGGTCGGGGCTCCCCCCGACCTTGGGGCAATCAGCCCCAGCATTTT
>TRBJ2-6|TRBD1|NA|TRBV7-3
CASSLTGTGSGANVLTF
TGTGCCAGCAGCTTAACCGGGACAGGCTCTGGGGCCAACGTCCTGACTTTC
>TRBJ2-4|NA|NA|TRBV12-3/TRBV12-4
CASKGAKNIQYF
TGCGCCTCTAAGGGAGCCAAAAACATTCAGTACTTC
>TRBJ1-6|NA|few|TRBV6-5
CASSSLLPGQSPLHF
TGTGCCAGCAGTTCGCTTCTCCCCGGCCAATCACCCCTCCACTTT
>TRBJ2-3|TRBD2|NA|TRBV6-5
CASSSPSGGADTQYF
TGTGCCAGCAGTTCTCCTAGCGGGGGGGCTGATACGCAGTATTTT
>TRBJ1-1|TRBD1|many|TRBV7-9
CASSLITGGSRTEAFF
TGTGCCAGCAGCCTTATAACAGGGGGCTCCCGGACTGAAGCTTTCTTT